The rows below give T cell receptor beta chains drawn from one sample of a study of yellow fever vaccine responses in identical twins. TCRdb used MiXCR to reprocess the RT-PCR reads, holding one entry per CDR3 protein. The profile covers fewer than 5,500 distinct CDR3 sequences, with roughly 85% appearing a single time and 2.1% taken by the ten largest. The material sequenced was T cells from blood (PBMCs), unsorted or a sorted subset (not recorded which), taken before or after yellow fever vaccination (not recorded which). These receptor sequences come from a woman between 18 and 29 years old who received the yellow fever vaccine. Each CDR3 is given without its conserved first and last residue.

v_call	j_call	cdr3_aa
TRBV2	TRBJ1-4	ASSGITNEKLF
TRBV11-2	TRBJ2-2	ASSFVLPVGSGGELF
TRBV7-2	TRBJ2-5	ASADPQGGQY
TRBV20-1	TRBJ2-7	SAREVASAFSYEQY
TRBV4-3	TRBJ1-1	ASSQDRIAGGAF
TRBV12-3/TRBV12-4	TRBJ1-5	ASSRDRVGNQPQH
TRBV29-1	TRBJ2-7	SVEGDRVEQY
TRBV10-1	TRBJ2-7	ASSEIYSYEQY
TRBV3-1	TRBJ2-1	ASSYSYNEQF
TRBV12-3/TRBV12-4	TRBJ2-2	ASSPGLAGAGELF
TRBV5-1	TRBJ2-7	ASSWDMGEQY
TRBV11-3	TRBJ2-7	ASSLAYEQY
TRBV12-3/TRBV12-4	TRBJ1-5	ASSPDEFGQTHQPQH
TRBV11-3	TRBJ2-2	ASSSGQGNTGELF
TRBV29-1	TRBJ2-5	SVGAGTSVD
TRBV7-2	TRBJ1-2	ASSLEGPESYGYT
TRBV2	TRBJ2-7	ASSSTRTYEQY
TRBV11-1	TRBJ2-7	ASSFTSGRAPEQY
TRBV21-1	TRBJ1-5	ASSRLGSDNQPQH
TRBV18	TRBJ1-5	ASSPTSGRGDQPQH
TRBV13	TRBJ2-1	ASSSNLLAENEQF
TRBV30	TRBJ1-3	AWRTGGSGNTIY
TRBV19	TRBJ2-2	ASSWGTGELF
TRBV24-1	TRBJ2-7	ATSESLRGEQY
TRBV11-3	TRBJ2-7	ASTRGIVAPY
TRBV29-1	TRBJ2-7	SVGAQGGEQY
TRBV9	TRBJ2-3	ASSVAISGGADTQY
TRBV5-1	TRBJ1-1	ASSLDRAMNTEAF
TRBV20-1	TRBJ2-3	SASSGDTQY
TRBV29-1	TRBJ2-5	SALVWWGPQETQY
TRBV6-9	TRBJ2-1	ASSYTWTGRYDEQF
TRBV19	TRBJ2-3	ASSRVDKGTDTQY
TRBV6-5	TRBJ1-4	ASSYSRGLSNEKLF
TRBV24-1	TRBJ1-5	ATSHRGVQPQH
TRBV5-1	TRBJ2-1	ASSLGRNNEQF
TRBV6-1	TRBJ2-7	ASSAGLDYEQY
TRBV13	TRBJ2-3	ASRRDSTDTQY
TRBV5-1	TRBJ1-2	ASSLDRADYGYT
TRBV11-3	TRBJ2-7	ASRPTGFFYEQY
TRBV11-2	TRBJ2-1	ASSLGTSGDKVKNEQF
TRBV4-1	TRBJ2-7	ASSQVPGQVSYEQY